The 8 T cell receptor beta chains below all came from one sample that was sequenced in a study of blood T cell repertoires in COVID-19. Measured with immunoSEQ multiplex PCR; TCRdb has only the in-frame clones, and not every one. Among roughly 180,000 clones listed, about 88% were seen once. The sequenced sample consisted of peripheral blood. The receptors were gathered from a man aged 18 to 29 with acute or convalescent COVID-19.

The CDR3 region is CAWSPRGQAGTRGAPLHF. In nucleotides, the CDR3 is TGTGCCTGGAGTCCAAGGGGTCAAGCGGGGACGCGTGGGGCACCCCTCCACTTT. The genes are TRBV30 and TRBJ1-6; TRBD1 is a possible D gene (5 bases). The CDR3 is 18 amino acids. V lost 2 bases to trimming and J lost 11 bases, with 28 bases between them. CDR1 and CDR2 (germline): GTSNPN, SVGIG (reference sequence).

The gene calls are TRBV9 and TRBJ1-3, with TRBD1 matching 7 bases. The CDR3 is 16 residues long. Trimming removed 4 bases from V and 2 bases from J; junction bases left unmatched: 9. In germline, CDR1 is SGDLS, CDR2 YYNGEE. CDR3: CASSKAGGLTGNTIYF. The CDR3 DNA sequence: TGTGCCAGCAGCAAAGCAGGGGGGCTAACTGGAAACACCATATATTTT.

The chain uses TRBV19 and TRBJ2-7; the D is unclear. CDR1 is LNHDA and CDR2 is SQIVND in the germline V gene (reference sequence). CDR3 size: 14 residues. Trimming cost V 1 base and J 1 base, with 8 bases left between them. The CDR3 reads CASSIGAPSYEQYF. CDR3 DNA: TGTGCCAGTAGTATAGGAGCACCTTCCTACGAGCAGTACTTC. The full variable domain, in which reference TRBV19 and TRBJ2-7 provide the parts outside the CDR3, is DGGITQSPKYLFRKEGQNVTLSCEQNLNHDAMYWYRQDPGQGLRLIYYSQIVNDFQKGDIAEGYSVSREKKESFPLTVTSAQKNPTAFYLCASSIGAPSYEQYFGPGTRLTVT.

The chain links TRBV7-3 to TRBJ2-1, with 8 bases aligning to TRBD2. This CDR3 contains 15 residues. V shed 0 bases, J shed 8 bases, and the junction held 6 bases outside the gene matches. From germline, CDR1 is SGHTA and CDR2 FQGTGA. CDR3 bases: TGTGCCAGCAGCTTAACTGGGACTAGGGGATATGAGCAGTTCTTC. Translation gives CASSLTGTRGYEQFF.

The chain carries TRBV19 and TRBJ1-4, with D unresolved. The CDR3 sequence is 15 residues long. The germline V gene has CDR1 LNHDA and CDR2 SQIVND (reference sequence). V dropped 3 bases and J dropped 2 bases, with 10 bases sitting between them. Here the CDR3 reads CASSISWLTNEKLFF. The CDR3 region has the DNA TGTGCCAGTAGTATCTCGTGGCTCACTAATGAAAAACTGTTTTTT.

The CDR3 sequence: CSVVEGRHYEQYF. CDR3 coding DNA: TGCAGCGTTGTCGAGGGGAGGCACTACGAGCAGTACTTC. The chain is built from TRBV29-1 and TRBJ2-7; D might be TRBD2 (6 bases). The CDR3 extends over 13 amino acids. The germline V gene encodes CDR1 SQVTM and CDR2 ANQGSEA. V lost 4 bases, J lost 3 bases, and 13 bases lay in between.

The sample holds one count of this clone. The genes are TRBV5-6 and TRBJ1-6; D perhaps matches TRBD1 (6 bases). The germline CDR1 and CDR2 sequences are SGHDT and YYEEEE. V was cut by 3 bases and J by 9 bases, with 19 bases left in between. The CDR3 consists of 16 residues. The DNA of the CDR3 is TGTGCCAGCAGCTCGGAGGACAGACATTTTCGTTCACCCCTCCACTTT. This sequence encodes CASSSEDRHFRSPLHF.

The V and J genes are TRBV7-2 and TRBJ1-4; D is unclear. CDR3 length: 18 amino acids. Germline CDR1 is SGHTA and CDR2 is FQGNSA. Trimming stripped 5 bases from V and 3 bases from J, with 22 bases between. CDR3 sequence (DNA): TGTGCCAGCAGCCCCGCTGGGCCTGGGTTCGGGGCTAATGAAAAACTGTTTTTT. Translated, it gives CASSPAGPGFGANEKLFF.